This TCR beta chain was sequenced during a study of CD8+CD57+ T cells in acquired aplastic anemia. Study-wide results and limits: Patients versus controls showed no significant CD8+ Simpson's diversity difference.

V lost 9 bases and J lost 6; bases outside the gene matches: 4. The CDR3 has 13 amino acids. Per germline, CDR1 KGHDR and CDR2 SFDVKD. For CDR3 and TCR beta VDJ profiling, genomic DNA was the template used. Each CDR3 protein gets one entry after TCRdb re-called the reads with MiXCR. This sample has 150,000 to 200,000 distinct CDR3 sequences, with roughly 48% found just once. Concerning this clonotype: No antigen is known for it.

For sequencing, patients were chosen who had shown expansion of CD8+CD57+ cells by flow cytometry. The patients all had a severe acquired aplastic anemia diagnosis. The TCR was taken from a human donor with aplastic anemia. The specimen sequenced was sorted CD4+, CD8+, or CD8+CD57+ T cells (not recorded which) from PBMCs. The V call is TRBV24-1, the J call TRBJ2-2; 9 bases are a match to TRBD2. CDR3 sequence: CATGLAGPGELFF. The CDR3, as DNA: TGTGCCACCGGGCTAGCGGGGCCCGGGGAGCTGTTTTTT.